A selection of T cell receptor beta chains follows, all from one sample in a study of cytomegalovirus exposure and HLA in healthy donors. Assay used: immunoSEQ multiplex PCR; TCRdb lists only in-frame clones, some missing. Of tens of thousands of clones listed, 70% to 90% are singletons. Sequenced material: PBMCs. These TCRs come from a male donor in good health and CMV-seronegative. The CDR3 runs from the conserved cysteine through the conserved F or W. Fields, in order: D gene, clone size, V gene, J gene, CDR3 DNA, CDR3 protein. The D gene is left open where the match is weak. Clone sizes are given selectively: once, few, many, or a class where the clone is expanded.

TRBD1	-	TRBV6-1	TRBJ2-2	TGTGCCAGCCTCCAGAGGACAGGGAGCACCGGGGAGCTGTTTTTT	CASLQRTGSTGELFF
-	-	TRBV7-3	TRBJ1-1	TGTGCCAGCAGCATGACAGGGAACACTGAAGCTTTCTTT	CASSMTGNTEAFF
TRBD1	once	TRBV6-6	TRBJ2-7	TGTGCCAGCAGTTCCGGACAGGGGTCCTACGAGCAGTACTTC	CASSSGQGSYEQYF
-	-	TRBV27	TRBJ1-2	TGTGCCAGCAGTCACCATACCCCAGGGGTGGGTGGCTACACCTTC	CASSHHTPGVGGYTF
TRBD1	-	TRBV6-9	TRBJ2-7	TGTGCCAGCAGACTGACAGGGGGCGCCGCGGGGGAGCAGTACTTC	CASRLTGGAAGEQYF
TRBD1	-	TRBV7-9	TRBJ1-2	TGTGCCAGCAGCCGGCGACAGGGGGCTTATGGCTACACCTTC	CASSRRQGAYGYTF
TRBD2	-	TRBV5-4	TRBJ2-5	TGTGCCAGCAGCCCAAGACTAGCGGGGGCCAAAGAGACCCAGTACTTC	CASSPRLAGAKETQYF
TRBD1	-	TRBV9	TRBJ1-6	TGTGCCAGCAGCGCGGGACAGCTGTATAATTCACCCCTCCACTTT	CASSAGQLYNSPLHF
TRBD1	-	TRBV29-1	TRBJ1-2	TGCAGCGTTGAAACAGGGGGCGCGACGGGCTACACCTTC	CSVETGGATGYTF
-	-	TRBV20-1	TRBJ2-7	TGCAGTGCAACAGGAACCTACGAGCAGTACTTC	CSATGTYEQYF
-	-	TRBV7-2	TRBJ2-2	TGTGCCAGCAGCTTATACCCAGGAAACACCGGGGAGCTGTTTTTT	CASSLYPGNTGELFF
-	-	TRBV21-1	TRBJ2-3	TGTGCCAGCAGCAAATCGGGACTAGAAACAGATACGCAGTATTTT	CASSKSGLETDTQYF
TRBD1	-	TRBV15	TRBJ1-2	TGTGCCACCAGCAGCTCCGACAGGGGGCGCGAATTCTATGGCTACACCTTC	CATSSSDRGREFYGYTF
-	few	TRBV15	TRBJ2-6	TGTGCCACCTCACTCGAGGGTGCCTCTGGGGCCAACGTCCTGACTTTC	CATSLEGASGANVLTF
-	-	TRBV5-5	TRBJ1-1	TGTGCCAGCAGCTTGGCCGGCAGGGAACTTGAAGCTTTCTTT	CASSLAGRELEAFF
TRBD1	-	TRBV5-1	TRBJ2-7	TGCGCCAGCAGCGAACCGGGACAGGGCCGTGAGCAGTACTTC	CASSEPGQGREQYF
-	-	TRBV4-2	TRBJ1-2	TGTGCCAGCAGCCAAGAAGGGGCCTATGGCTACACCTTC	CASSQEGAYGYTF
-	-	TRBV5-5	TRBJ2-7	TGTGCCAGCAGCCCGAAAAAGGGGTTTTACGAGCAGTACTTC	CASSPKKGFYEQYF
-	-	TRBV12-5	TRBJ1-1	TGTGCTAGTGGTTTGGTACGGGGGGGAGCGGACGCTTTCTTT	CASGLVRGGADAFF
TRBD2	once	TRBV7-2	TRBJ2-3	TGTGCCAGCAGCTTAGGCGGGGGGGTGACAGATACGCAGTATTTT	CASSLGGGVTDTQYF
-	-	TRBV19	TRBJ1-2	TGTGCCAGTAGTATAGATCGGCTCCAGGTCTACACCTTC	CASSIDRLQVYTF
-	-	TRBV30	TRBJ1-1	TGTGCCTGGAGTGTAACGGTGCACACTGAAGCTTTCTTT	CAWSVTVHTEAFF
TRBD1	-	TRBV7-2	TRBJ1-2	TGTGCCAGCAGCACGGGACAGGGAACATATGGCTACACCTTC	CASSTGQGTYGYTF
-	-	TRBV9	TRBJ2-2	TGTGCCAGCAGCGTAGAAGTAGGCCAGGGGACCGGGGAGCTGTTTTTT	CASSVEVGQGTGELFF